This TCR beta chain was found in a study of beta chain features in type 1 diabetes. Study as a whole: All of the samples together had around 110,000,000 sorted cells examined.

As every portion of the isolated RNA was reverse transcribed, the sequencing read expressed TCRB transcripts. The table came from immunoSEQ multiplex PCR; TCRdb's copy has only in-frame clones and leaves some out. The sample contains 200,000 to 250,000 clones, around 14% of which appear only once. In the case of this clone: What it binds is unknown.

V was pared by 10 bases and J by 1 base, with 11 bases between. Per germline, CDR1 MNHNS and CDR2 SASEGT. The CDR3 sequence is 13 residues long. The study's findings and limits: VDJ junctions from patients with type 1 diabetes contained fewer insertions and more deletions. Type 1 diabetes patients had TCRB CDR3s that were shorter (moderately but significantly so) in all four CD4+ subsets.

The source material was naive CD4+ T cells from blood. The receptor comes from a man aged 25-45 years with type 1 diabetes. The gene calls are TRBV6-1 and TRBJ1-5; TRBD1 is a possible D gene (5 bases). As DNA, the CDR3 is TGTGCCACTTGTTCAGGGAGCAATCAGCCCCAGCATTTT. It specifies CATCSGSNQPQHF.